This passage covers 23 T cell receptor beta chains from one sample sequenced in a study of post-analysis software for immune sequencing data. These TCRs' antigens remain unknown. The library was made from cDNA and included unique molecular identifiers. TCRdb redid the calling of the PCR reads with MiXCR, one entry per CDR3 protein. The sample holds approximately 730,000 distinct CDR3 sequences, about half seen once. Whole-study results and caveats: When patients were compared with controls, a handful of TRBV segments were more frequent, TRBV5-6, TRBV5-1 and TRBV20-1 among them.

The sample comprised blood. Receptor source: a girl aged 10 to 17 with multiple sclerosis.

This clonotype showed up just a few times. V gene TRBV29-1 combines with J gene TRBJ1-1, with D unresolved. There are 13 residues in the CDR3. Germline assignment: CDR1 SQVTM and CDR2 ANQGSEA. Trimming shortened V by 4 bases and J by 5 bases, and 14 bases separated the two germline ends. Written as DNA, the CDR3 is TGCAGCGTTGTGGGAGGGTATTCGACTGAAGCTTTCTTT. Its protein product is CSVVGGYSTEAFF.

The J gene is TRBJ2-4, the V gene TRBV12-3 or TRBV12-4; D is possibly TRBD1 (5 bases). V was shortened by 7 bases and J by 3 bases, with 10 bases between the two germline ends. The CDR3 totals 13 residues. CDR3 loop: CASTQGVKNIQYF. CDR3 bases: TGTGCCAGCACGCAGGGCGTCAAAAACATTCAGTACTTC.

This chain uses TRBV29-1 with TRBJ2-7, with D possibly being TRBD1 (5 bases). The ends were cut back, 4 bases at V and 10 bases at J, with 17 bases in the middle. This CDR3 region has 12 residues. The germline gives CDR1 SQVTM, CDR2 ANQGSEA. This chain's CDR3 is CSVGGSQEAQYF. CDR3 in DNA: TGCAGCGTTGGGGGCAGCCAAGAGGCCCAGTACTTC.

This chain joins TRBV12-3 or TRBV12-4 and TRBJ2-3; TRBD1 matches 7 bases. With V trimmed by 5 bases and J by 4 bases, 15 bases remained unmatched. The length of the CDR3 is 17 residues. The CDR3 is CASSHFGTGVFSDTQYF. Written as DNA, the CDR3 is TGTGCCAGCAGTCACTTCGGTACAGGGGTTTTTTCAGATACGCAGTATTTT.

This sequence joins TRBV7-6 and TRBJ2-1, with D maybe TRBD2 (6 bases). V was trimmed by 5 bases and J by 5 bases, leaving 13 bases between them. The CDR3 sequence is 14 residues long. CDR1 is SGHVS, CDR2 FNYEAQ, per germline. The CDR3 DNA reads TGTGCCAGCAGCAGGGACTTACATAACAATGAGCAGTTCTTC. Its protein product is CASSRDLHNNEQFF.

This clonotype was detected once. No conserved phenylalanine or tryptophan ends this CDR3, so it is likely a read error. The chain recombines TRBV3-1 with TRBJ2-3, with D perhaps matching TRBD2 (6 bases). Deletions cut 4 bases from V and 8 bases from J, with 10 bases between. CDR1 is LGHDT, CDR2 YNNKEL, per germline (reference sequence). The CDR3 totals 12 residues. As DNA, the CDR3 is TGTGCCAGCAGCCCGAGGGGAGGTACGCAGTATGTT. It translates to CASSPRGGTQYV.

The V and J genes are TRBV5-1 and TRBJ1-2; TRBD1 might be the D (6 bases). The ends were cut back, 5 bases at V and 0 bases at J, with 14 bases in the middle. Germline V gene lookup returns CDR1 SGHRS and CDR2 YFSETQ. The CDR3 has 15 amino acids. CDR3 coding DNA: TGCGCCAGCAGTGAGACAGGCTCAGCTAACTATGGCTACACCTTC. This sequence encodes CASSETGSANYGYTF.

For this clonotype: One junction end does not reproduce the germline sequence, and a read error may be involved. V usage is TRBV6-6 and J usage is TRBJ2-1; TRBD2 is a possible D gene (6 bases). Germline V gene lookup returns CDR1 MNHNY and CDR2 SVGAGI (reference sequence). This CDR3 has 17 residues. The CDR3 DNA is TGTGCCAGCAGTGACTCCACACCGGCGGGACTCTACAATGAGCAGTTCTTC. Translation: CASSDSTPAGLYNEQFF.

The chain recombines TRBV6-1 with TRBJ1-5, with a possible D match to TRBD1 (5 bases). This CDR3 is built from 15 residues. V lost 1 base and J lost 4, with 11 bases in between. Per the germline V gene, CDR1 is MNHNS and CDR2 is SASEGT. CDR3 region: CASSEEGGVNQPQHF. The DNA of the CDR3 is TGTGCCAGCAGTGAAGAGGGAGGGGTGAATCAGCCCCAGCATTTT.

CDR3 nucleotides: TGTGCCAGCAGGACAGCCCCAGTCCCAGATACGCAGTATTTT. The encoded protein is CASRTAPVPDTQYF. The chain couples TRBV28 to TRBJ2-3; D possibly corresponds to TRBD1 (5 bases). The CDR3 loop spans 14 amino acids. Trimming removed 6 bases from V and 4 bases from J, with 14 bases in between. Germline lookup yields CDR1 MDHEN and CDR2 SYDVKM.

V usage is TRBV5-1 and J usage is TRBJ2-5; the D is unclear. The CDR3 is 14 residues long. Germline values: CDR1 SGHRS, CDR2 YFSETQ. Trimming cost V 2 bases and J 4 bases, with 12 bases left between them. The CDR3 DNA sequence: TGCGCCAGCAGCTTCCTCGGGTGGAGAGAGACCCAGTACTTC. It specifies CASSFLGWRETQYF.

The J gene is TRBJ2-1, the V gene TRBV3-1, with a possible D match to TRBD2 (5 bases). Trimming removed 0 bases at V and 2 bases at J, with 11 bases between. Germline loops: CDR1 LGHDT, CDR2 YNNKEL (reference sequence). The CDR3 runs 16 residues. The CDR3 region has the DNA TGTGCCAGCAGCCAAGAAGTGTGGGGAGCCTACAATGAGCAGTTCTTC. Translating it yields CASSQEVWGAYNEQFF.

The CDR3 bases are TGTGCCACCAGCAGAGATCTAGGAGACCAAGAGACCCAGTACTTC. Protein sequence: CATSRDLGDQETQYF. The chain joins TRBV15 to TRBJ2-5; D is unresolved. Looked up from germline, CDR1 is LNHNV and CDR2 is YYDKDF (reference sequence). The V and J ends lost 0 bases and 0 bases respectively, with 8 bases between them. CDR3 size: 15 residues.

This clonotype was observed a few times. The chain joins TRBV6-2 or TRBV6-3 to TRBJ2-4; D is unclear. With the DNA end fitting TRBJ2-7 better, the J assignment may be wrong. Germline-derived CDR1 and CDR2 are MNHEY and SVGEGT. This CDR3 comprises 11 residues. In nucleotides, the CDR3 is TGTGCCAGCAGGGAGTACTACGAGCAGTACTTC. Its protein product is CASREYYEQYF.

The table lists this clonotype with a few counts. The rearrangement links TRBV20-1 to TRBJ2-5, with 8 bases lining up with TRBD2. V gave up 5 bases and J gave up 11 bases; unmatched junction bases: 13. CDR3 length: 13 residues. Germline V gives CDR1 DFQATT, CDR2 SNEGSKA (reference sequence). DNA for the CDR3: TGCAGTGCTCTTAGCGGGGTGGGGAATGAGCAGTACTTC. It codes for CSALSGVGNEQYF.

The genes are TRBV29-1 and TRBJ2-1; 11 bases map to TRBD2. Trimming removed 1 base from V and 7 bases from J; junction bases left unmatched: 0. The CDR3 totals 13 residues. The germline V gene encodes CDR1 SQVTM and CDR2 ANQGSEA. The CDR3 nucleotides are TGCAGCGTTGAAGGGACTAGCGGGAATGAGCAGTTCTTC. Translation: CSVEGTSGNEQFF.

The chain employs TRBV5-1 and TRBJ1-2, with D tentatively TRBD1 (6 bases). Germline V lookup: CDR1 SGHRS, CDR2 YFSETQ. The CDR3 is made up of 15 amino acids. Deletions cut 5 bases from V and 2 bases from J, with 16 bases between. DNA for the CDR3: TGCGCCAGCAGGTTCCACAGGGCGGACAACTATGGCTACACCTTC. Protein: CASRFHRADNYGYTF. Combining the CDR3 with reference TRBV5-1 and TRBJ1-2 gives the whole variable domain KAGVTQTPRYLIKTRGQQVTLSCSPISGHRSVSWYQQTPGQGLQFLFEYFSETQRNKGNFPGRFSGRQFSNSRSEMNVSTLELGDSALYLCASRFHRADNYGYTFGSGTRLTVV.

V and J are TRBV7-2 and TRBJ1-5; D uncertain. CDR3 length: 17 residues. Deletions cut 1 base from V and 1 base from J, with 14 bases between. Germline lookup yields CDR1 SGHTA and CDR2 FQGNSA. The CDR3 loop reads CASSLVAGLDSNQPQHF. The CDR3 DNA reads TGTGCCAGCAGCTTAGTTGCCGGATTGGACAGCAATCAGCCCCAGCATTTT. The full variable domain, rest sourced from reference TRBV7-2 and TRBJ1-5, is GAGVSQSPSNKVTEKGKDVELRCDPISGHTALYWYRQSLGQGLEFLIYFQGNSAPDKSGLPSDRFSAERTGGSVSTLTIQRTQQEDSAVYLCASSLVAGLDSNQPQHFGDGTRLSIL.

The chain is built from TRBV6-5 and TRBJ2-7; D tentatively fits TRBD1 or TRBD2 (9 bases each). The germline V gene has CDR1 MNHEY and CDR2 SVGAGI. The CDR3 length is 20 residues. Trimming removed 2 bases from V and 1 base from J, with 27 bases in between. The CDR3 reads CASSYGTGFRRLAESYEQYF. CDR3 in DNA: TGTGCCAGCAGTTACGGGACAGGGTTCCGGAGACTAGCGGAATCCTACGAGCAGTACTTC.

This clonotype was seen only a few times. The junction departs from germline at one end; a sequencing error may be responsible. The chain couples TRBV12-3 or TRBV12-4 to TRBJ2-3, with D uncertain. The CDR3 is 14 residues long. Written as DNA, the CDR3 is TGTGCCAGCAGCTTAGATTTAGGCACAGATACGCAGTATTTT. Its translation: CASSLDLGTDTQYF.

This clonotype was detected only a few times. This rearrangement joins TRBV28 to TRBJ2-5; D assignment may be TRBD1 or TRBD2 (6 bases each). Germline V gene sequence: CDR1 MDHEN, CDR2 SYDVKM. Trimming left V 5 bases short and J 0 bases short, with 10 bases between. This CDR3 region has 14 residues. CDR3 loop: CASSRGPNQETQYF. CDR3 coding DNA: TGTGCCAGCAGTCGGGGGCCGAACCAAGAGACCCAGTACTTC.

This chain uses TRBV5-5 with TRBJ2-3; 10 bases fit TRBD2. With V trimmed by 0 bases and J by 6 bases, 7 bases remained unmatched. The CDR3 is 16 residues long. Germline-derived CDR1 and CDR2 are SGHKS and YYEKEE (reference sequence). The CDR3 region has the DNA TGTGCCAGCAGCTTGGTTCTAGCGGGAGAGGGGGATACGCAGTATTTT. It codes for CASSLVLAGEGDTQYF.

The chain uses TRBV29-1 and TRBJ2-3, with 9 bases aligning to TRBD1. The ends lost 4 bases at V and 2 bases at J; junction bases unmatched: 7. Germline V gives CDR1 SQVTM, CDR2 ANQGSEA. CDR3 size: 15 residues. CDR3 in DNA: TGCAGCGTTGGCCGGACAGGGGCGGACACAGATACGCAGTATTTT. It encodes CSVGRTGADTDTQYF.